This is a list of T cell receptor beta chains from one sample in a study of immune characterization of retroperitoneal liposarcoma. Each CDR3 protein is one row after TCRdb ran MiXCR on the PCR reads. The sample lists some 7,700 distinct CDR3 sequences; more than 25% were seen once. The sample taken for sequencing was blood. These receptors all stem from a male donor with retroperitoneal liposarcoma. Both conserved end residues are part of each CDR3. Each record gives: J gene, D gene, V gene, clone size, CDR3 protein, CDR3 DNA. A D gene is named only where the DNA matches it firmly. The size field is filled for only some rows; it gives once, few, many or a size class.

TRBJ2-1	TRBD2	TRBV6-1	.	CASSSSGREGTQFF	TGTGCCAGCAGTTCTAGCGGGAGAGAGGGGACCCAGTTCTTC
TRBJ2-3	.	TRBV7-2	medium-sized	CASSIHTDTQYF	TGTGCCAGCAGCATACACACAGATACGCAGTATTTT
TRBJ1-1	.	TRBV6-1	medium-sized	CASNLAVRGFTEAFF	TGTGCCAGCAACTTAGCTGTGCGGGGCTTCACTGAAGCTTTCTTT
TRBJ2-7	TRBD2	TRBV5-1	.	CASSLTEGLAGEQYF	TGCGCCAGCAGCTTAACCGAGGGACTAGCAGGCGAGCAGTACTTC
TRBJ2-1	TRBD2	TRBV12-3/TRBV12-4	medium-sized	CASSYETSGRNNEQFF	TGTGCCAGCAGCTATGAGACTAGCGGGAGAAACAATGAGCAGTTCTTC
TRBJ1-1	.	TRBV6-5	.	CASSPSGQGNTEAFF	TGTGCCAGCAGCCCATCCGGCCAAGGGAACACTGAAGCTTTCTTT
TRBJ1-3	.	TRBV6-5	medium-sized	CASSYRERDTIYF	TGTGCCAGCAGTTACAGGGAGCGGGACACCATATATTTT
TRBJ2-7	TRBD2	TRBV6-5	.	CASSESSGSYEQYF	TGTGCCAGCAGTGAATCTAGCGGGAGCTACGAGCAGTACTTC
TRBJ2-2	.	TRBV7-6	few	CASRRDGAGPRAGELFF	TGTGCCAGCCGGAGAGACGGGGCAGGACCTAGGGCCGGGGAGCTGTTTTTT
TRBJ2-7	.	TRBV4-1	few	CASSQLPGNEQYF	TGCGCCAGCAGCCAATTGCCCGGGAACGAGCAGTACTTC
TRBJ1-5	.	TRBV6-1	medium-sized	CASSDWGGNQPQHF	TGTGCCAGCAGTGATTGGGGGGGCAATCAGCCCCAGCATTTT
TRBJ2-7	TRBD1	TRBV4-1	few	CASSQGQGRWDEQYF	TGCGCCAGCAGCCAAGGACAGGGAAGATGGGACGAGCAGTACTTC
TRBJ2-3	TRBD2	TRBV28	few	CASIRAGVRDTQYF	TGTGCCAGCATAAGAGCGGGAGTAAGAGATACGCAGTATTTT
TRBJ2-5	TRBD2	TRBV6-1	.	CASSLSGTDQETQYF	TGTGCCAGCTCCCTAAGCGGGACGGATCAAGAGACCCAGTACTTC
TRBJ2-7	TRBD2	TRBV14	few	CASSQVGAASGRYEQYF	TGTGCCAGCAGCCAAGTAGGAGCTGCTAGCGGGAGGTACGAGCAGTACTTC
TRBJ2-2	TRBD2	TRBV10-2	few	CASSETGGTGELFF	TGCGCCAGCAGTGAGACGGGAGGAACCGGGGAGCTGTTTTTT
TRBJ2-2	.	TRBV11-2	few	CASIPGAYTGELFF	TGTGCCAGCATTCCGGGGGCGTACACCGGGGAGCTGTTTTTT
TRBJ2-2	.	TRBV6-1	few	CASSQGTNTGELFF	TGTGCCAGCAGTCAAGGAACAAACACCGGGGAGCTGTTTTTT
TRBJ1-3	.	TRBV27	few	CASSSLGSGNTIYF	TGTGCCAGCAGCTCACTGGGCTCTGGAAACACCATATATTTT
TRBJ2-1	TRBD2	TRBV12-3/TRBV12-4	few	CASSFSGLSGLNEQFF	TGTGCCAGCAGTTTTAGCGGACTCTCGGGACTAAATGAGCAGTTCTTC
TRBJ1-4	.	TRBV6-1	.	CASSDEGDPGEKLFF	TGTGCCAGCAGTGACGAAGGGGATCCTGGGGAAAAACTGTTTTTT
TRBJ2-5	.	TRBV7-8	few	CASSPTNTEEQGETQYF	TGTGCCAGCAGCCCCACGAACACGGAGGAGCAGGGAGAGACCCAGTACTTC
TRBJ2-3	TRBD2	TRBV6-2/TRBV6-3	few	CASRALGTSGSTDTQYF	TGTGCCAGCAGGGCGCTTGGGACTAGCGGGAGCACAGATACGCAGTATTTT
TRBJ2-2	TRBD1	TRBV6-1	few	CASSGNRGTGELFF	TGTGCCAGCAGTGGAAACAGGGGAACCGGGGAGCTGTTTTTT
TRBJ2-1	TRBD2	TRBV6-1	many	CASSEAGGAYNEQFF	TGTGCCAGCAGTGAAGCGGGGGGGGCCTACAATGAGCAGTTCTTC